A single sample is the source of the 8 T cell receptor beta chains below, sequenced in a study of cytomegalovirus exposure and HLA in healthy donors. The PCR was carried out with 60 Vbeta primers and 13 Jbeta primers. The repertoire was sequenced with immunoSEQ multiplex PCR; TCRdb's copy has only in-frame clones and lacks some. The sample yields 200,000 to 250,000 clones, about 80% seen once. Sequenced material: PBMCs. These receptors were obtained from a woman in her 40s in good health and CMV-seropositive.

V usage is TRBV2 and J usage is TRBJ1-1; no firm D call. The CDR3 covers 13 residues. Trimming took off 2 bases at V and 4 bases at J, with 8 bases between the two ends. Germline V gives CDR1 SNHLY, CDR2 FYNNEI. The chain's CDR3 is CASSERGVTEAFF. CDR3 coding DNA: TGTGCCAGCAGTGAACGGGGAGTCACTGAAGCTTTCTTT.

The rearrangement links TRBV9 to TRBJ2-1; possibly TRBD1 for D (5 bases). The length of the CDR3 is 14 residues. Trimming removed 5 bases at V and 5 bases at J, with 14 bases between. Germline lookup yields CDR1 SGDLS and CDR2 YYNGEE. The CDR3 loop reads CASSEIQVHNEQFF. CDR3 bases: TGTGCCAGCAGTGAAATACAGGTCCACAATGAGCAGTTCTTC.

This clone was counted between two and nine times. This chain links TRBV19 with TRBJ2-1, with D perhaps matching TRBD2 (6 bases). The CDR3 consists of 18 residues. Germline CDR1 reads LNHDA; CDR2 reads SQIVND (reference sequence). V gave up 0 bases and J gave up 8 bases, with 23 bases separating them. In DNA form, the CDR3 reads TGTGCCAGTAGTATAGATCTATTTCCGACTAGTTGGGTCGATGAGCAGTTCTTC. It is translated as CASSIDLFPTSWVDEQFF.

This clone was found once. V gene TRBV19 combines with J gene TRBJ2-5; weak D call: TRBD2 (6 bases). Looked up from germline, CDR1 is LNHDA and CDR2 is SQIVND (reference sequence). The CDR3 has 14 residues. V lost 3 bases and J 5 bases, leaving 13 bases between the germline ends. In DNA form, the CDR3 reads TGTGCCAGTAGTATCCGCGGGGAGAGGGAGACCCAGTACTTC. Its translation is CASSIRGERETQYF.

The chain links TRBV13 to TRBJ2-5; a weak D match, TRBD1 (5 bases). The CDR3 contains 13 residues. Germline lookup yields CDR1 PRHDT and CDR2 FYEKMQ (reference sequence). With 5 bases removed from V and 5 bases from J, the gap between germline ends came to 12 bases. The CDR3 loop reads CASSDQGEETQYF. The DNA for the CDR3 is TGTGCCAGCAGCGACCAGGGTGAGGAGACCCAGTACTTC.

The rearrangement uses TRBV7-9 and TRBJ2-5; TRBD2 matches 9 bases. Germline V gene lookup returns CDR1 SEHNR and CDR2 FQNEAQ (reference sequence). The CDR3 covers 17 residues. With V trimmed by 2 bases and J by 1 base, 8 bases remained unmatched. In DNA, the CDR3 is TGTGCCAGCAGCTTAAGGGGGCGGGAGGGCGCCCAAGAGACCCAGTACTTC. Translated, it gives CASSLRGREGAQETQYF. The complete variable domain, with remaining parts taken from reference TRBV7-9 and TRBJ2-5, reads DTGVSQNPRHKITKRGQNVTFRCDPISEHNRLYWYRQTLGQGPEFLTYFQNEAQLEKSRLLSDRFSAERPKGSFSTLEIQRTEQGDSAMYLCASSLRGREGAQETQYFGPGTRLLVL.

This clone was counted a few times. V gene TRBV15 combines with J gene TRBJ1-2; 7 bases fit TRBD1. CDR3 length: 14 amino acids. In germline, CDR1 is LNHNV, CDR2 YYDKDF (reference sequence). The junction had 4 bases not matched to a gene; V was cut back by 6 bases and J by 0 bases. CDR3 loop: CATSTGVSNYGYTF. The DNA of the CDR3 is TGTGCCACCAGTACAGGGGTGTCTAACTATGGCTACACCTTC.

Here the CDR3 reads CASSGSIGQGSYEQYF. For the CDR3, the DNA is TGCGCCAGCAGCGGCTCTATCGGTCAGGGCTCCTACGAGCAGTACTTC. The chain joins TRBV5-1 to TRBJ2-7, with D tentatively TRBD1 (5 bases). Per the germline V gene, CDR1 is SGHRS and CDR2 is YFSETQ. The germline V and J ends were trimmed by 4 bases and 0 bases, with 17 bases remaining between them. The CDR3 has 16 residues.